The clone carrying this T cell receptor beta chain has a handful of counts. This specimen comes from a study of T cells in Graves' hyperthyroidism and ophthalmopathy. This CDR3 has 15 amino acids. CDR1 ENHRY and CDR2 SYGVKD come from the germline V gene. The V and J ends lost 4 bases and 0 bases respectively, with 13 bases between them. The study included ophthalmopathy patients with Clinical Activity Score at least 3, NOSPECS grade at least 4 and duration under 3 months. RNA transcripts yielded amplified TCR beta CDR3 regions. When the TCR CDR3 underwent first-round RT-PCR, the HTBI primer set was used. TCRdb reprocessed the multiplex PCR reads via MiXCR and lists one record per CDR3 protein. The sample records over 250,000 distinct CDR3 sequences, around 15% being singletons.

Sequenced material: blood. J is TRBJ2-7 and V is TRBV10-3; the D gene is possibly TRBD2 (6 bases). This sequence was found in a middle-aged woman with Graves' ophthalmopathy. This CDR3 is CAISVIAAFSYEQYF. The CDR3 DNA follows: TGTGCCATCAGTGTGATAGCGGCATTCTCCTACGAGCAGTACTTC.